The 30 T cell receptor beta chains reported below all come from one sample, sequenced in a study of control samples from healthy donors and cancer patients. Sequencing was performed with immunoSEQ multiplex PCR; in TCRdb, only in-frame clones are kept and a portion is missing. The repertoire holds about 150,000 clones, with approximately 88% as singletons. The sample taken for sequencing was blood. These receptors were taken from a man younger than 45 in good health.

This rearrangement joins TRBV18 to TRBJ2-1; weak D call: TRBD1 (5 bases). Looked up from germline, CDR1 is KGHSH and CDR2 is LQKENI. This CDR3 is 18 amino acids long. The ends were cut back, 2 bases at V and 4 bases at J, with 21 bases in the middle. The CDR3 DNA reads as TGTGCCAGCTCACCAGCAGGGTTTCAGCGCCCCAGGTACAATGAGCAGTTCTTC. It specifies CASSPAGFQRPRYNEQFF.

This chain links TRBV5-6 with TRBJ1-2; 9 bases match TRBD1. Germline V gene lookup returns CDR1 SGHDT and CDR2 YYEEEE. CDR3 length: 15 amino acids. After removal of 3 bases from V and 4 bases from J, the junction contained 7 bases not matched to a gene. CDR3 coding DNA: TGTGCCAGCAGCTCGAGGACAGGGGTTCCCTATGGCTACACCTTC. Translation gives CASSSRTGVPYGYTF.

This chain joins TRBV11-2 and TRBJ2-1; no reliable D call. This CDR3 is built from 17 residues. V was clipped by 1 base and J by 4 bases, with 17 bases between them. CDR1 is SGHAT and CDR2 is FQNNGV in the germline V gene. The CDR3 coding sequence is TGTGCCAGCAGCTTAGCTCTAGATTGGGGTGGGTACAATGAGCAGTTCTTC. It translates to CASSLALDWGGYNEQFF.

J is TRBJ2-5 and V is TRBV10-3, with 9 positions matching TRBD1. CDR3 size: 19 residues. The germline V gene encodes CDR1 ENHRY and CDR2 SYGVKD. After removal of 0 bases from V and 0 bases from J, the junction contained 11 bases not matched to a gene. The CDR3 spells CAISESGQGPPLYQETQYF. CDR3 bases: TGTGCCATCAGTGAGTCGGGACAGGGTCCTCCTCTGTACCAAGAGACCCAGTACTTC.

This clone was counted a single time. The CDR3 DNA follows: TGTGCCAGCAACAGACTAGCGGGGGAAAGCACAGATACGCAGTATTTT. Amino acids: CASNRLAGESTDTQYF. The chain combines TRBV11-2 with TRBJ2-3; TRBD2 agrees at 12 bases. The ends lost 7 bases at V and 0 bases at J; junction bases unmatched: 5. CDR1 is SGHAT and CDR2 is FQNNGV in the germline V gene. The CDR3 has 16 amino acids. The variable domain in full, with the rest retrieved from reference TRBV11-2 and TRBJ2-3, is EAGVAQSPRYKIIEKRQSVAFWCNPISGHATLYWYQQILGQGPKLLIQFQNNGVVDDSQLPKDRFSAERLKGVDSTLKIQPAKLEDSAVYLCASNRLAGESTDTQYFGPGTRLTVL.

The chain recombines TRBV5-6 with TRBJ2-5; 8 nucleotides agree with TRBD1. The CDR3 runs to 13 residues. The germline V gene encodes CDR1 SGHDT and CDR2 YYEEEE. The ends lost 5 bases at V and 4 bases at J; junction bases unmatched: 4. CDR3 amino acids: CASRAGGVETQYF. CDR3 coding DNA: TGTGCCAGCAGGGCAGGGGGCGTAGAGACCCAGTACTTC.

This chain connects TRBV7-2 to TRBJ2-1; 11 nucleotides agree with TRBD2. The CDR3 consists of 16 residues. Per the germline V gene, CDR1 is SGHTA and CDR2 is FQGNSA. V shed 5 bases and J 9 bases; nucleotides not matched to a gene: 12. The CDR3 sequence: CASSLRVAGGLSEQFF. CDR3 in DNA: TGTGCCAGCAGCCTTCGGGTAGCGGGAGGGCTTAGTGAGCAGTTCTTC.

The sample holds a few counts of this clone. This chain connects TRBV19 to TRBJ1-4; D unresolved. From germline, CDR1 is LNHDA and CDR2 SQIVND (reference sequence). The CDR3 covers 15 residues. V was cut by 1 base and J by 8 bases, with 14 bases left in between. The chain's CDR3 is CASSIVQTGWEKLFF. CDR3 bases: TGTGCCAGTAGTATAGTCCAGACCGGGTGGGAAAAACTGTTTTTT.

In DNA, the CDR3 is TGTGCCAGCAGCATTGGACAGAATCAGCCCCAGCATTTT. Its translation is CASSIGQNQPQHF. The genes are TRBV11-2 and TRBJ1-5; D perhaps matches TRBD1 (6 bases). V was shortened by 5 bases and J by 4 bases, with 9 bases between the two germline ends. Germline assignment: CDR1 SGHAT and CDR2 FQNNGV. The CDR3 loop spans 13 amino acids.

The chain combines TRBV2 with TRBJ1-1; D might be TRBD1 (6 bases). CDR1 SNHLY and CDR2 FYNNEI come from the germline V gene. The CDR3 spans 15 residues. Trimming cost V 4 bases and J 1 base, with 13 bases left between them. The DNA of the CDR3 is TGTGCCAGCAGTGCCAGGGGCAGGGCGAACACTGAAGCTTTCTTT. Protein sequence: CASSARGRANTEAFF.

V and J are TRBV7-9 and TRBJ1-1, with a tentative D call TRBD1 (5 bases). This CDR3 is 14 amino acids long. Germline CDR1 reads SEHNR; CDR2 reads FQNEAQ (reference sequence). Trimming took 8 bases from V and 4 from J, leaving 17 bases between them. CDR3 region: CASVGPGPSTEAFF. CDR3 nucleotides: TGTGCCAGCGTCGGTCCGGGACCGAGCACTGAAGCTTTCTTT.

The V gene is TRBV29-1, the J gene TRBJ1-3; perhaps TRBD1 as D (6 bases). This CDR3 has 14 residues. Germline V gene sequence: CDR1 SQVTM, CDR2 ANQGSEA. V was cut by 5 bases and J by 1 base, with 12 bases left in between. CDR3 bases: TGCAGCGTTTTTGAAGGGGGATCTGGAAACACCATATATTTT. Its translation is CSVFEGGSGNTIYF.

This chain joins TRBV29-1 and TRBJ2-3, with 11 bases identical to TRBD1. There are 15 residues in the CDR3. V shed 4 bases, J shed 4 bases, and the junction held 7 bases outside the gene matches. Germline V lookup: CDR1 SQVTM, CDR2 ANQGSEA. CDR3 bases: TGCAGCGTTGGTACGTGGGGACAGGGGGCAGATACGCAGTATTTT. Translation: CSVGTWGQGADTQYF.

The genes are TRBV6-6 and TRBJ2-3, with TRBD1 identical over 7 bases. The CDR3 is made up of 14 amino acids. Germline CDR1 MNHNY, CDR2 SVGAGI (reference sequence). J lost 6 bases, V lost 4 bases, and 7 bases had no gene match. CDR3 bases: TGTGCCAGCAGTTCAAGACAGGGAAGGGATACGCAGTATTTT. Translated: CASSSRQGRDTQYF.

The chain joins TRBV19 to TRBJ1-5, with TRBD1 as a possible D gene (6 bases). CDR3 length: 14 residues. V lost 2 bases and J lost 4, with 9 bases in between. Germline CDR1 LNHDA, CDR2 SQIVND (reference sequence). The CDR3 DNA is TGTGCCAGTAGTATACAGGGGATTAATCAGCCCCAGCATTTT. Translating gives CASSIQGINQPQHF.

The V call is TRBV4-1, the J call TRBJ2-5, with TRBD2 identical over 8 bases. CDR1 MGHRA and CDR2 YSYEKL come from the germline V gene. Germline trimming cut 3 bases from V and 1 base from J; bases unmatched to any gene: 1. The CDR3 is 14 residues long. CDR3 residues: CASSQGLVQETQYF. The CDR3 DNA is TGCGCCAGCAGCCAGGGACTAGTCCAAGAGACCCAGTACTTC.

This chain joins TRBV7-9 and TRBJ1-5, with D uncertain. V dropped 4 bases and J dropped 11 bases, with 15 bases sitting between them. There are 13 residues in the CDR3. Germline CDR1 reads SEHNR; CDR2 reads FQNEAQ (reference sequence). The CDR3 bases are TGTGCCAGCAGCTCGGGGAGAGGGAAGTCCCAGCATTTT. It translates to CASSSGRGKSQHF.

The chain is built from TRBV23-1 and TRBJ2-1; TRBD2 is a possible D gene (6 bases). TRBV23-1 is treated as an ORF (open reading frame) with a function not yet certain. CDR3 length: 17 amino acids. Deletions cut 4 bases from V and 3 bases from J, with 19 bases between. CDR3 sequence: CASSRGEAGPNYNEQFF. CDR3 DNA: TGCGCCAGCAGTCGGGGTGAAGCGGGCCCCAACTACAATGAGCAGTTCTTC.

This rearrangement joins TRBV6-5 to TRBJ1-4; D possibly corresponds to TRBD1 (5 bases). The CDR3 spans 15 residues. Germline V lookup: CDR1 MNHEY, CDR2 SVGAGI. V was cut by 0 bases and J by 7 bases, with 12 bases left in between. CDR3 amino acids: CASSYSPGLSEKLFF. The CDR3 DNA follows: TGTGCCAGCAGTTACTCGCCGGGACTTAGTGAAAAACTGTTTTTT.

The chain links TRBV7-3 to TRBJ2-2; no firm D call. The CDR3 runs 14 residues. Germline V CDR1 and CDR2: SGHTA, FQGTGA. V gave up 4 bases and J gave up 2 bases, with 8 bases separating them. The CDR3 DNA reads as TGTGCCAGCAGCTGGACCGTTAACACCGGGGAGCTGTTTTTT. It codes for CASSWTVNTGELFF.

The chain couples TRBV5-4 to TRBJ1-1; D is possibly TRBD1 (6 bases). Trimming took off 4 bases at V and 1 base at J, with 14 bases between the two ends. The CDR3 length is 15 residues. Germline V lookup: CDR1 SGHNT, CDR2 YYREEE (reference sequence). CDR3 coding DNA: TGTGCCAGCAGCGCAGAGGGACACAAGAACACTGAAGCTTTCTTT. It yields the protein CASSAEGHKNTEAFF.

V is TRBV18 and J is TRBJ2-1, with TRBD2 matching over 7 bases. V shed 3 bases, J shed 2 bases, and the junction held 7 bases outside the gene matches. The CDR3 is made up of 16 amino acids. The germline V gene encodes CDR1 KGHSH and CDR2 LQKENI. The CDR3 spells CASSPLESGAYNEQFF. The DNA of the CDR3 is TGTGCCAGCTCACCTCTGGAAAGCGGGGCCTACAATGAGCAGTTCTTC.

The rearrangement joins TRBV2 to TRBJ2-7; no firm D call. The germline CDR1 and CDR2 sequences are SNHLY and FYNNEI. The CDR3 has 10 amino acids. V was shortened by 5 bases and J by 3 bases, with 2 bases between the two germline ends. The CDR3 region has the DNA TGTGCCAGCAGTAACTACGAGCAGTACTTC. It yields the protein CASSNYEQYF.

The V and J genes are TRBV6-7 and TRBJ1-5; D uncertain. TRBV6-7 belongs to the ORF category, with a function that is uncertain. The CDR3 sequence is 15 residues long. Between the trimmed V and J ends, which lost 0 bases and 2 bases, there was a span of 8 bases. The CDR3 loop reads CASSYSWVGNQPQHF. The CDR3 coding sequence is TGTGCCAGCAGTTACTCCTGGGTTGGCAATCAGCCCCAGCATTTT.

Only one count was recorded for this clone. The chain is built from TRBV12-3 or TRBV12-4 and TRBJ2-7; perhaps D is TRBD1 or TRBD2 (5 bases each). The CDR3 runs to 12 residues. The ends were cut back, 7 bases at V and 3 bases at J, with 10 bases in the middle. For the CDR3, the DNA is TGTGCCAGCACTTCGGGGCTCTACGAGCAGTACTTC. It codes for CASTSGLYEQYF.

This clone appeared once. The chain recombines TRBV5-6 with TRBJ2-7; no clear D gene. The ends were cut back, 4 bases at V and 6 bases at J, with 20 bases in the middle. The CDR3 loop spans 15 amino acids. Germline values: CDR1 SGHDT, CDR2 YYEEEE. The CDR3 coding sequence is TGTGCCAGCAGCCTCCTTGTCACCCAACGAGGCGAGCAGTACTTC. Amino acids: CASSLLVTQRGEQYF.

This clone has only one observation. The V call is TRBV5-6, the J call TRBJ1-2; TRBD1 might be the D (6 bases). This CDR3 is built from 14 residues. Germline CDR1 reads SGHDT; CDR2 reads YYEEEE. Deletions cut 6 bases from V and 6 bases from J, with 18 bases between. CDR3 sequence: CASTKGGEGDGYTF. CDR3 bases: TGTGCCAGCACCAAAGGGGGTGAAGGGGATGGCTACACCTTC. The variable domain in full, completed from reference TRBV5-6 and TRBJ1-2, reads DAGVTQSPTHLIKTRGQQVTLRCSPKSGHDTVSWYQQALGQGPQFIFQYYEEEERQRGNFPDRFSGHQFPNYSSELNVNALLLGDSALYLCASTKGGEGDGYTFGSGTRLTVV.

The rearrangement links TRBV20-1 to TRBJ2-1; 12 bases line up with TRBD2. The CDR3 covers 17 residues. The V segment lost 3 bases and the J segment 2 bases; nucleotides outside the gene matches: 8. Germline V gene sequence: CDR1 DFQATT, CDR2 SNEGSKA (reference sequence). CDR3 in amino acids: CSASPPSGRAAYNEQFF. The CDR3 nucleotides are TGCAGTGCTAGTCCTCCTAGCGGGAGGGCCGCCTACAATGAGCAGTTCTTC.

V is TRBV18 and J is TRBJ2-3, with D tentatively TRBD2 (5 bases). Germline CDR1 reads KGHSH; CDR2 reads LQKENI. The ends were cut back, 2 bases at V and 4 bases at J, with 13 bases in the middle. The length of the CDR3 is 15 residues. CDR3 protein: CASSPYEGNADTQYF. The CDR3 nucleotides read TGTGCCAGCTCACCATATGAGGGCAACGCAGATACGCAGTATTTT.

This clone was picked up one time. The chain employs TRBV7-2 and TRBJ1-2; D not resolved. The germline CDR1 and CDR2 sequences are SGHTA and FQGNSA. V gave up 1 base and J gave up 8 bases, with 8 bases separating them. The CDR3 has 12 residues. CDR3 nucleotide sequence: TGTGCCAGCAGCTTAGGGGTCCGAGGCTACACCTTC. This encodes CASSLGVRGYTF.